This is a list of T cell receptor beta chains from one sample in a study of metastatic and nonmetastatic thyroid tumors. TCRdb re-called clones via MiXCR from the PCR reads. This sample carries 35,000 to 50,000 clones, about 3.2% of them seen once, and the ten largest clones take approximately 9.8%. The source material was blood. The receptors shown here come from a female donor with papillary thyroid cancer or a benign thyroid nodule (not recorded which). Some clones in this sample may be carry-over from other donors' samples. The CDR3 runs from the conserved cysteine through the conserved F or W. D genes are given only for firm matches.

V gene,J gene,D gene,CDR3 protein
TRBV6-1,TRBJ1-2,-,CASNGGLYGYTF
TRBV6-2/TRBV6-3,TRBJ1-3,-,CASRLDTGNTIYF
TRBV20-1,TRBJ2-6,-,CSARVGLRGAGANVLTF
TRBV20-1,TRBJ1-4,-,CSALGTTHEKLFF
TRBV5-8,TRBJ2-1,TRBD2,CASSLVASGRASNEQFF
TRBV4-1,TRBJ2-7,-,CASSQGGWQGSDEQYF
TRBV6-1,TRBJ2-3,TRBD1,CASTANRGDTQYF
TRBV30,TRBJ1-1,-,CAWSRWGSGVNTEAFF
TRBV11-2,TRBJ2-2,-,CASSLQDSGWLAGELFF
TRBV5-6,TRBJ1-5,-,CASSLRTGEGRQPQHF
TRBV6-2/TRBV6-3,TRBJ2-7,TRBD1,CASSAGQGSKFGEQYF
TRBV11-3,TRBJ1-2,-,CASSFSNYGYTF
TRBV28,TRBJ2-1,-,CASSLLQEGTYNEQFF
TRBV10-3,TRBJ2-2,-,CAISSDGTNTGELFF
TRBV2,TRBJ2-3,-,CASSEDGFTDTQYF
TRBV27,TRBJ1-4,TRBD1,CASRQGQGTNEKLFF
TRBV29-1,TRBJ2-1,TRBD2,CSVEGGGRGTKEQFF